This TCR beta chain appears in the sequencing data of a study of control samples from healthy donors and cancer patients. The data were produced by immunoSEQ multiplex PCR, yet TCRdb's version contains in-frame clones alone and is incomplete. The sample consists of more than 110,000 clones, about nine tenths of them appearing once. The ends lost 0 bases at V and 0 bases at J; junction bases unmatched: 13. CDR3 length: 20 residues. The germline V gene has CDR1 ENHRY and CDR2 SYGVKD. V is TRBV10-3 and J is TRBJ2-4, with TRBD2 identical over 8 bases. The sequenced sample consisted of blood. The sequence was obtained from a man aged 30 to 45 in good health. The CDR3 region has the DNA TGTGCCATCAGTGAGTCGGCGGGAGGAGCCAGCCTACTAGCCAAAAACATTCAGTACTTC. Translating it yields CAISESAGGASLLAKNIQYF.